Included here is one TCR beta chain sequence, with context. The data originate from a study of cytomegalovirus exposure and HLA in healthy donors. Germline V CDR1 and CDR2: SGHTA, FQGTGA. The CDR3 loop spans 13 amino acids. Trimming removed 5 bases at V and 6 bases at J, with 12 bases between. This table comes from immunoSEQ multiplex PCR, and its TCRdb copy is limited to in-frame clones, with some not included. The sample carries under 200,000 clones, 96% recorded once. J is TRBJ2-3 and V is TRBV7-3, with D possibly TRBD2 on 5 matching bases. Sequencing was performed on PBMCs. This clonotype originated in a woman aged 18-35 years in good health and CMV-seronegative. The CDR3 nucleotides are TGTGCCAGCAGCCCCAAGCGAGGGGATACGCAGTATTTT. Translated, it gives CASSPKRGDTQYF.